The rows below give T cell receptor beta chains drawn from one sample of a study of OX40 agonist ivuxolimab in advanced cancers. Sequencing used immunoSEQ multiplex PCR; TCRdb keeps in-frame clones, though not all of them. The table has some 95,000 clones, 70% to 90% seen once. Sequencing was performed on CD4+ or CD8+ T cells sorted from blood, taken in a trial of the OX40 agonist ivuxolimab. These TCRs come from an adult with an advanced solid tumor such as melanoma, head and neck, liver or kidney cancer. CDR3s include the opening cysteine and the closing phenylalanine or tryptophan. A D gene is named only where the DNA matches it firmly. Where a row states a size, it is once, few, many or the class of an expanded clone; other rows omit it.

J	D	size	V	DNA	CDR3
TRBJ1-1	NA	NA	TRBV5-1	TGCGCCAGCAGCTTCATCGGACCTAACACTGAAGCTTTCTTT	CASSFIGPNTEAFF
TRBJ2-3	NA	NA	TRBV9	TGTGCCAGCAGCCTCGAGGGGGGGGCCCAAGATACGCAGTATTTT	CASSLEGGAQDTQYF
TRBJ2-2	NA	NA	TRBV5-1	TGCGCCAGCACCCAGACCCCTACCGGGGAGCTGTTTTTT	CASTQTPTGELFF
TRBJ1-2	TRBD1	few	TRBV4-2	TGTGCCAGCAGCCAACTATGGGACAGGGCTCCATCAGGCTACACCTTC	CASSQLWDRAPSGYTF
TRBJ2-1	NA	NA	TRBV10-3	TGTGCCATCAGTGAGTTGATCGCGACAGAGCAGTTCTTC	CAISELIATEQFF
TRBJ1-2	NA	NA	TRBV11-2	TGTGCCAGCAGCGCCCTCGGGGGGATGGGGTATGGCTACACCTTC	CASSALGGMGYGYTF
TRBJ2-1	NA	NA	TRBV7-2	TGTGCCAGCAGGAGAGATACAGGGTTCAGCTCCTACAATGAGCAGTTCTTC	CASRRDTGFSSYNEQFF
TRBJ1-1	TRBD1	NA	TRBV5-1	TGCGCCAGCAGCTTGAACAGGGGACTAACTGAAGCTTTCTTT	CASSLNRGLTEAFF
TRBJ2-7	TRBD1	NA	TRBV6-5	TGTGCCAGCAGTCGACAACAGGGGTCCTACGAGCAGTACTTC	CASSRQQGSYEQYF
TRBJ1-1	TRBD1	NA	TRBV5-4	TGTGCCAGCAGCTCCTACAGGGGGAACGATGAAGCTTTCTTT	CASSSYRGNDEAFF
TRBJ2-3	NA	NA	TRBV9	TGTGCCAGCAGCGTAGCTGAGGCCACAGATACGCAGTATTTT	CASSVAEATDTQYF
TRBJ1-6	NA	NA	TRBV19	TGTGCCAGTAGCCCCAGCCAGGCCCGGAATTCACCCCTCCACTTT	CASSPSQARNSPLHF
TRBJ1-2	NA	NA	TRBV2	TGTGCCAGCAGGCGGACCTACCTATCTGGCTACACCTTC	CASRRTYLSGYTF
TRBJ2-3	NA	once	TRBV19	TGTGCCACGAAGTGGGGGGACGGCCCAGATACGCAGTATTTT	CATKWGDGPDTQYF
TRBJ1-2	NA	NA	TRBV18	TGTGCCAGCTCACCACCGTCGGGGCCTAGCGATGGCTACACCTTC	CASSPPSGPSDGYTF
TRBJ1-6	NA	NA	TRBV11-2	TGTGCCAGCAGCCCCCGATATGGGGTATCCGGAATTAATTCACCCCTCCACTTT	CASSPRYGVSGINSPLHF
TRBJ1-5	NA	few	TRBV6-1	TGTGCCAGCCTATTAAACGTGTATAGCAATCAGCCCCAGCATTTT	CASLLNVYSNQPQHF
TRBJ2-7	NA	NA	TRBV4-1	TGCGCCAGCAGCCCTTTGAATTCCTACGAGCAGTACTTC	CASSPLNSYEQYF
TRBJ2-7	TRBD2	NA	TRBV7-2	TGTGCCAGCAGCTTAATCCCCTTGCGGGGGGGCGACCGCGAGCAGTACTTC	CASSLIPLRGGDREQYF
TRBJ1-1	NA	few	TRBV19	TGTGCCAGTAGTATAGAGCAGGGGAGACGTTCGACTTTCTTT	CASSIEQGRRSTFF